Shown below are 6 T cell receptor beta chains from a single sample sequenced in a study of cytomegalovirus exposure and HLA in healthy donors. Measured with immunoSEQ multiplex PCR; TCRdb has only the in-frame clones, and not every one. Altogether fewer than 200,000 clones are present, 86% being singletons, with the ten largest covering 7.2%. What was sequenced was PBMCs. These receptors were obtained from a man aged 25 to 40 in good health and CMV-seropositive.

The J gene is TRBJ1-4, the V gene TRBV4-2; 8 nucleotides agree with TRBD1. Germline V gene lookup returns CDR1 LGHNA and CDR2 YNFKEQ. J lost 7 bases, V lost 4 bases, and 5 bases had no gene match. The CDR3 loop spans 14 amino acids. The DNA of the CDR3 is TGTGCCAGCAGCCCCTGGACAGGGACTGAAAAACTGTTTTTT. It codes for CASSPWTGTEKLFF.

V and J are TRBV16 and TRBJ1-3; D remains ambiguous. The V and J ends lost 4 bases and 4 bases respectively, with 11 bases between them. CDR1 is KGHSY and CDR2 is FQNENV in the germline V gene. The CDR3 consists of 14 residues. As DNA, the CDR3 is TGTGCCAGCAGCCTGGGAGCTGGCGGAAACACCATATATTTT. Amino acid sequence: CASSLGAGGNTIYF.

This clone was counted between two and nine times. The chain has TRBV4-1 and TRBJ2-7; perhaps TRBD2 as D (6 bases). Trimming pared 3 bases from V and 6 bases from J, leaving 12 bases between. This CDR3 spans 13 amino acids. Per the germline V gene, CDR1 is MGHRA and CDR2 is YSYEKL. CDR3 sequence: CASSQEGLPEQYF. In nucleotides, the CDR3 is TGCGCCAGCAGCCAGGAGGGACTCCCCGAGCAGTACTTC.

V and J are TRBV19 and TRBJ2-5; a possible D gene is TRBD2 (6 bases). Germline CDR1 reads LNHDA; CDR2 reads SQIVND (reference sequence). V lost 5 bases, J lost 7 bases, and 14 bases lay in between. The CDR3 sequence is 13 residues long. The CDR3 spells CASSETRERTQYF. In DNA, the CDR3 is TGTGCCAGTAGTGAGACTAGAGAGCGGACCCAGTACTTC. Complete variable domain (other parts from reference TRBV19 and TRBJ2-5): DGGITQSPKYLFRKEGQNVTLSCEQNLNHDAMYWYRQDPGQGLRLIYYSQIVNDFQKGDIAEGYSVSREKKESFPLTVTSAQKNPTAFYLCASSETRERTQYFGPGTRLLVL.

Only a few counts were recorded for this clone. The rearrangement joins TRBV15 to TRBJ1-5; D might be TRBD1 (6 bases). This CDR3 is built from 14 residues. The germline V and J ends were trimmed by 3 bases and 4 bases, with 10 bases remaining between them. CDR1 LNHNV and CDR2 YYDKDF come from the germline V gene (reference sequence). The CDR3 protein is CATSRTGVNQPQHF. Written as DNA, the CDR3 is TGTGCCACCAGCAGGACAGGAGTGAATCAGCCCCAGCATTTT.

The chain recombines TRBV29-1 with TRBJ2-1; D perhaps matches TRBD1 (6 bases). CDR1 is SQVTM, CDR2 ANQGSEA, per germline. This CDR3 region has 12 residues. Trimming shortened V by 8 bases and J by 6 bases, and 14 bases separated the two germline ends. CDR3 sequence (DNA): TGCAGCTCGGCCGGGACACCCAATGAGCAGTTCTTC. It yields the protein CSSAGTPNEQFF.